This T cell receptor beta chain came from a study of identical twins. Study-level results: Sequences that were beta out-of-frame showed weaker excess twin sharing.

cDNA carried unique molecular identifiers, and a universal primer site was added by template switching. Each CDR3 protein is one row after TCRdb ran MiXCR on the 5' RACE reads. The data contain 1,800,000 or so distinct CDR3 sequences, roughly a third of them singletons. This clonotype was found a few times. Its antigen remains unidentified. The ends were cut back, 3 bases at V and 4 bases at J, with 12 bases in the middle. This CDR3 is 14 amino acids long. Sequenced material: cord blood. The clonotype comes from a newborn girl in good health. The genes are TRBV12-3 or TRBV12-4 and TRBJ1-2; a weak D match, TRBD1 (6 bases). For the CDR3, the DNA is TGTGCCAGCAGTTTTGGGGGGCCGGGCTATGGCTACACCTTC. Amino acids: CASSFGGPGYGYTF.